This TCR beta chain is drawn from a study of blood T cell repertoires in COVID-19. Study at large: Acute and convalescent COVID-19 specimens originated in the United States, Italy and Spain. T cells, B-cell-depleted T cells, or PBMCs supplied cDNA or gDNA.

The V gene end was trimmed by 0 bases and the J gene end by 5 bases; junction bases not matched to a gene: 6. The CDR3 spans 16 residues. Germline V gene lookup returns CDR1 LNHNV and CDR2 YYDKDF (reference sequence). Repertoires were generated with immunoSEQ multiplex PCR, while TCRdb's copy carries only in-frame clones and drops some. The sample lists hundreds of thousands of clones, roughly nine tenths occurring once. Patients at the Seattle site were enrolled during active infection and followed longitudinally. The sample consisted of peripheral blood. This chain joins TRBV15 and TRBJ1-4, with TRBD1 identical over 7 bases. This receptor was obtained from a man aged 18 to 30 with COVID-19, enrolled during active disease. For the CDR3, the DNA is TGTGCCACCAGCAGAGATCTTGGGACAGCGAATGAAAAACTGTTTTTT. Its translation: CATSRDLGTANEKLFF.